The T cell receptor (beta chain) described here comes from a study of shared T cell receptors in the human thymus. Germline V lookup: CDR1 MDHEN, CDR2 SYDVKM. The CDR3 runs to 17 residues. V dropped 1 base and J dropped 6; count of bases not matched to a gene: 7. The data were produced by immunoSEQ multiplex PCR, yet TCRdb's version contains in-frame clones alone and is incomplete. In the table there are about 380,000 clones, around 95% of which are singletons. The J gene is TRBJ1-5, the V gene TRBV28, with 12 bases lining up with TRBD1. The clonotype comes from a human donor. The sample was thymocytes. As DNA, the CDR3 is TGTGCCAGCAGTTTATCGCCGGGACAGGGGGCTTGTCAGCCCCAGCATTTT. Its protein product is CASSLSPGQGACQPQHF.